This T cell receptor beta chain was sequenced in a study of T cell responses to AZD1222 COVID-19 vaccine. The method was immunoSEQ multiplex PCR; TCRdb's version includes in-frame clones alone and lacks a portion of them. The data show 75,000 to 100,000 clones, roughly 92% seen once. V dropped 0 bases and J dropped 4 bases, with 3 bases sitting between them. There are 12 residues in the CDR3. CDR1 is LGHNA, CDR2 YNFKEQ, per germline. This chain connects TRBV4-2 to TRBJ1-1; no clear D gene. The sample consisted of peripheral blood, taken on day 0 of AZD1222 vaccination. The receptor's source is an adult in good health. DNA of the CDR3: TGTGCCAGCAGCCAAGATCTCACTGAAGCTTTCTTT. The encoded protein is CASSQDLTEAFF.